The T cell receptor (beta chain) under discussion was sequenced for a study of brain T cells in children with intractable seizures. The protocol was immunoSEQ multiplex PCR, while the TCRdb copy is restricted to in-frame clones and leaves out a portion. The sample lists about 80,000 clones, 90% to 95% seen once, with around 24% in the top ten. Looked up from germline, CDR1 is KGHDR and CDR2 is SFDVKD. Trimming removed 0 bases from V and 7 bases from J, with 15 bases in between. The CDR3 contains 16 residues. The chain carries TRBV24-1 and TRBJ1-5, with a weak D call TRBD1 (5 bases). Sequences were derived from peripheral blood, sampled at surgery. The receptor's source is a girl aged 2 to 9 with Rasmussen encephalitis and intractable seizures. CDR3 amino acids: CATSDLHGQGAQPQHF. The DNA for the CDR3 is TGTGCCACCAGTGATTTGCATGGCCAGGGCGCCCAGCCCCAGCATTTT.